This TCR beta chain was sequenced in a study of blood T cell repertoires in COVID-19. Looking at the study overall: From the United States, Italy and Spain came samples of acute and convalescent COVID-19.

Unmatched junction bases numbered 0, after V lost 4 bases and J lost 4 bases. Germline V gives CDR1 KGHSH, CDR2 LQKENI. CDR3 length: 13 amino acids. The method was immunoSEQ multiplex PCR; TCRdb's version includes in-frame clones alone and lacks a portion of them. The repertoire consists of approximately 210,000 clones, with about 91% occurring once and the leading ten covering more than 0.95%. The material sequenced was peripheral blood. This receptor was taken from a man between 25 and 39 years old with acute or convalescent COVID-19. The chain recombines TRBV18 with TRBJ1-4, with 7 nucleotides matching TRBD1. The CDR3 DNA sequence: TGTGCCAGCTCACGGGACAGTAATGAAAAACTGTTTTTT. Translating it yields CASSRDSNEKLFF.